The T cell receptor (beta chain) under discussion was sequenced for a study of tumor and adjacent non-tumor tissue in lung cancer. Three rounds of nested PCR, following a modified ARM-PCR protocol, produced the TCRbeta library. Each CDR3 protein gets one entry after TCRdb re-called the multiplex PCR reads with MiXCR. The sample yields more than 55,000 distinct CDR3 sequences, approximately 73% seen once. This sample's RNA came from whole unsorted tissue. Distant lung tissue was collected more than 3 cm away from the tumor edge. Chemotherapy-naive patients with new lung cancer underwent thoracic surgery in China, August–November 2014. Comments on this clonotype: Its antigen is still unknown. The junction differs from germline at one of its ends, possibly a read error.

Study findings and constraints: Patients with more diverse tumor TCRs had worse survival. In normal lung, the top 100 clones were significantly more dominant than in tumor.

The CDR3 is 15 amino acids. Germline CDR1 reads PRHDT; CDR2 reads FYEKMQ (reference sequence). The chain couples TRBV13 to TRBJ2-1; D not resolved. What was sequenced was distant non-tumor lung tissue. The clonotype comes from a man between 60 and 75 years old with non-small cell lung cancer. DNA for the CDR3: TGTGCCAGCAGCTGGGCCAGCTGGAGACACAATGGGCAGTTCTTC. Residues: CASSWASWRHNGQFF.